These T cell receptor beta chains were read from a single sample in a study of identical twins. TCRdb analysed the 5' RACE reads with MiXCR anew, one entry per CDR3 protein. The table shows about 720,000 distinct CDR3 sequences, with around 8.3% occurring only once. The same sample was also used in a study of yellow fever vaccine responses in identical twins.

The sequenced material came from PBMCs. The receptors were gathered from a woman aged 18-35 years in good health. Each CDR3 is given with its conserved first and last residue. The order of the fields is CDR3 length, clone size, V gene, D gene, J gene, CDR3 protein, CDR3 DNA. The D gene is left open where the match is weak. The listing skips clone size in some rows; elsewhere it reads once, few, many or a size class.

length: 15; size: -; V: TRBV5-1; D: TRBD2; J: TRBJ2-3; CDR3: CASSSGTSGLDTQYF; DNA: TGCGCCAGCAGCTCCGGGACTAGCGGACTAGATACGCAGTATTTT
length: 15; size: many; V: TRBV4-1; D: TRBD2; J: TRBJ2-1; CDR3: CASSQVLAAGVEQFF; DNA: TGCGCCAGCAGCCAAGTTCTAGCGGCCGGGGTTGAGCAGTTCTTC
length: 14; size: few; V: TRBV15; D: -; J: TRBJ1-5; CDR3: CATSPRQGIQPQHF; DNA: TGTGCCACCAGCCCAAGACAAGGTATCCAGCCCCAGCATTTT
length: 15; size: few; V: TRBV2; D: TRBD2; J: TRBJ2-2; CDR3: CASSASGLNTGELFF; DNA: TGTGCCAGCTCGGCTAGCGGACTTAACACCGGGGAGCTGTTTTTT
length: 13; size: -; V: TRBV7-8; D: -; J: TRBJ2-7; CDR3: CASSPRTVYEQYF; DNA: TGTGCCAGCAGCCCGAGGACAGTCTACGAGCAGTACTTC
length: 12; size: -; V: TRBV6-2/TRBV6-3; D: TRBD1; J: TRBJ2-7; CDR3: CASSYPGGGPAF; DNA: TGTGCCAGCAGTTACCCAGGGGGCGGCCCGGCCTTC
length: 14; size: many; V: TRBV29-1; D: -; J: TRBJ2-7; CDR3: CSVYGQRRSYEQYF; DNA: TGCAGCGTTTACGGACAGCGAAGATCCTACGAGCAGTACTTC
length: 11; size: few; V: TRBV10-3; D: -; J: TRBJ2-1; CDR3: CAISELNEQFF; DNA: TGTGCCATCAGTGAACTCAATGAGCAGTTCTTC
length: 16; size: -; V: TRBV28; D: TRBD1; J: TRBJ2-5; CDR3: CASSSTTQGAQETQYF; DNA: TGTGCCAGCAGTTCGACTACACAGGGGGCACAAGAGACCCAGTACTTC
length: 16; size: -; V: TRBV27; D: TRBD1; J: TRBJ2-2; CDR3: CASRPRQGPRTGELFF; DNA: TGTGCCAGCAGACCTCGACAGGGGCCGAGGACCGGGGAGCTGTTTTTT
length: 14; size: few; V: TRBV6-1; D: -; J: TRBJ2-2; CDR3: CASSEAGAAGELFF; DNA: TGTGCCAGCAGTGAAGCGGGGGCGGCGGGGGAGCTGTTTTTT
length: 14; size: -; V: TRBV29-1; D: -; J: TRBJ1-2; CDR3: CSVDTVAPSYGYTF; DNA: TGCAGCGTTGATACCGTGGCGCCATCCTATGGCTACACCTTC
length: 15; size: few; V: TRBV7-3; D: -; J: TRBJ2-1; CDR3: CASSPRAQSLTEQFF; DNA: TGTGCCAGCAGCCCCCGGGCTCAGTCCTTGACTGAGCAGTTCTTC
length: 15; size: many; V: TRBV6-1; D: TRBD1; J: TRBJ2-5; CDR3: CASRPDRPYQETQYF; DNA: TGTGCCAGCAGACCGGACAGGCCGTACCAAGAGACCCAGTACTTC
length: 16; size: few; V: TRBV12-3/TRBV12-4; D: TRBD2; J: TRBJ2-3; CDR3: CASSLGDGLAVDTQYF; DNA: TGTGCCAGCAGTTTGGGGGACGGGCTAGCGGTAGATACGCAGTATTTT
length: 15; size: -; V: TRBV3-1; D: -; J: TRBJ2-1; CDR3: CASSQDEGPYNEQFF; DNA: TGTGCCAGCAGCCAAGATGAGGGACCCTACAATGAGCAGTTCTTC
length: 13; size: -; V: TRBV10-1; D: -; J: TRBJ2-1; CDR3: CASSEGTLNEQFF; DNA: TGCGCCAGCAGCGAGGGTACATTAAATGAGCAGTTCTTC
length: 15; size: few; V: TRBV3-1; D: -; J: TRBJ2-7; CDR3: CASSQVEGGPYEQYF; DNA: TGTGCCAGCAGCCAAGTTGAAGGGGGTCCCTACGAGCAGTACTTC
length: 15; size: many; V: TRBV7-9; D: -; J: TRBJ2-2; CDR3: CASSLDWLNTGELFF; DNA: TGTGCCAGCAGCTTAGACTGGCTCAACACCGGGGAGCTGTTTTTT
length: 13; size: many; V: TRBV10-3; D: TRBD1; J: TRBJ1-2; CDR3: CASGDRAPYGYTF; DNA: TGTGCCAGCGGGGACAGGGCACCCTATGGCTACACCTTC
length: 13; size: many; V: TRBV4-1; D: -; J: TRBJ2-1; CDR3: CASSQDQYNEQFF; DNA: TGCGCCAGCAGCCAAGATCAGTACAATGAGCAGTTCTTC
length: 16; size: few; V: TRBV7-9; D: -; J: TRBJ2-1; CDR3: CASSSPPDRSYNEQFF; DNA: TGTGCCAGCAGCTCCCCCCCCGACCGCTCCTACAATGAGCAGTTCTTC
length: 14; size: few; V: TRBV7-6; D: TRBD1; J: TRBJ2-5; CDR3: CASSWQGVQETQYF; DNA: TGTGCCAGCAGCTGGCAGGGGGTCCAAGAGACCCAGTACTTC
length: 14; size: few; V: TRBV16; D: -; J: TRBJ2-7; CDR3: CASSQAQEIYEQYF; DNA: TGTGCCAGCAGCCAAGCGCAGGAGATTTACGAGCAGTACTTC
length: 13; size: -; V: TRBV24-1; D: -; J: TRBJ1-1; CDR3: CATRRGRGTEAFF; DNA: TGTGCCACCAGGCGGGGGCGTGGGACTGAAGCTTTCTTT
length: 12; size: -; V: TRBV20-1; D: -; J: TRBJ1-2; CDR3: CSASSGNYGYTF; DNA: TGCAGTGCTAGTTCAGGGAACTATGGCTACACCTTC
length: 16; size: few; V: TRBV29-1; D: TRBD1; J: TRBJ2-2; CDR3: CSVEGGRTGVTGELFF; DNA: TGCAGCGTTGAAGGGGGCCGGACAGGGGTCACCGGGGAGCTGTTTTTT
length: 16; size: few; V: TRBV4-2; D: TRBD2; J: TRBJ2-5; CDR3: CASSQDASGGPETQYF; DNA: TGTGCCAGCAGCCAAGATGCTAGCGGGGGGCCGGAGACCCAGTACTTC
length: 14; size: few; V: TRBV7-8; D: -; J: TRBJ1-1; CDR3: CASSLVNENTEAFF; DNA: TGTGCCAGCAGCTTAGTAAATGAAAACACTGAAGCTTTCTTT
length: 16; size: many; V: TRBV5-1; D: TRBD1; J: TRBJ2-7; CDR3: CASSPTNWDRGGEQYF; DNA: TGCGCCAGCAGCCCGACCAACTGGGACAGGGGTGGCGAGCAGTACTTC
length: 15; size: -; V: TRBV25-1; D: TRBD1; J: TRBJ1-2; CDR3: CASSDPRDRGNGYTF; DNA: TGTGCCAGCAGTGACCCCCGTGACAGGGGAAATGGCTACACCTTC
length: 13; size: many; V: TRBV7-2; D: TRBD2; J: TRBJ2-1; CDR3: CASGLAGSNEQFF; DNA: TGTGCCAGCGGGCTAGCGGGGTCCAATGAGCAGTTCTTC
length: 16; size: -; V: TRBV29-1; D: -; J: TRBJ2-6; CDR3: CSVSAAGQSGANVLTF; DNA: TGCAGCGTTAGTGCGGCAGGGCAGAGTGGGGCCAACGTCCTGACTTTC
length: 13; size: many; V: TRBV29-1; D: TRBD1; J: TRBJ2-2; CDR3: CTGRDRNTGELFF; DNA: TGCACCGGAAGGGACAGGAACACCGGGGAGCTGTTTTTT
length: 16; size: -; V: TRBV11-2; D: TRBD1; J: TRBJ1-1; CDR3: CASSLPGRQGFTEAFF; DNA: TGTGCCAGCAGCTTACCAGGTAGACAGGGCTTCACTGAAGCTTTCTTT